The clone carrying this T cell receptor beta chain was counted many times. No antigen is known for it. CDR3-region Arm-PCR and iRepertoire HTBI primers produced the TCR beta libraries. TCRdb analysed the multiplex PCR reads with MiXCR anew, one entry per CDR3 protein. The sample lists over 450,000 distinct CDR3 sequences, 12% occurring once. Time point meaning: newly diagnosed GD, antithyroid drugs for less than 3 months. Following extraction of RNA from PBMCs, that RNA was used to make the TCR library. This CDR3 has 9 amino acids. V was clipped by 5 bases and J by 13 bases, with 6 bases between them. The germline CDR1 and CDR2 sequences are SGHTA and FQGNSA. The data were taken from a study of regulatory T cells in long-lasting Graves disease. Study observations and caveats: Persistent disease favored TRBV28, TRBJ1-2 and TRBJ2-5.

These same records also appear under a second study, on T cells in Graves' hyperthyroidism and ophthalmopathy. As reported in that work: Initially, a first-round RT-PCR of the TCR CDR3 employed the HTBI primer set.

V usage is TRBV7-2 and J usage is TRBJ2-1; D unresolved. This receptor was taken from a woman under 40 with Graves disease. Sequencing used peripheral blood mononuclear cells (PBMCs), obtained at new diagnosis, from a patient treated with antithyroid drugs. The CDR3 DNA is TGTGCCAGCAGCCCAGTCCAGTTCTTC. It encodes CASSPVQFF.